These 27 T cell receptor beta chains originate from one sample sequenced in a study of shared clonotypes between healthy human individuals. Naive CD8 populations comprised CD45RO-negative cells positively selected for CCR7, excluding terminally differentiated effector memory CD45RA+ cells. The method was immunoSEQ multiplex PCR; TCRdb's version includes in-frame clones alone and lacks a portion of them. The sample includes 630,000 or so clones, roughly 98% seen only once; the top ten take 0.3%. Sequencing input: naive CD8+ T cells sorted from blood. These receptors were obtained from a man aged 25-45 years in good health.

The DNA for the CDR3 is TGCGCCAGCAACTTTGGTGATGGCGGGCCCTACGAGCAGTACTTC. Protein sequence: CASNFGDGGPYEQYF. The rearrangement joins TRBV5-1 to TRBJ2-7; D is perhaps TRBD2 (5 bases). Trimming took off 6 bases at V and 2 bases at J, with 18 bases between the two ends. The CDR3 extends over 15 amino acids. Per the germline V gene, CDR1 is SGHRS and CDR2 is YFSETQ. The full variable domain, with the rest looked up from reference TRBV5-1 and TRBJ2-7, is KAGVTQTPRYLIKTRGQQVTLSCSPISGHRSVSWYQQTPGQGLQFLFEYFSETQRNKGNFPGRFSGRQFSNSRSEMNVSTLELGDSALYLCASNFGDGGPYEQYFGPGTRLTVT.

The chain combines TRBV5-6 with TRBJ1-2; D not certain. The CDR3 spans 15 residues. V was pared by 5 bases and J by 8 bases, with 22 bases between. The germline gives CDR1 SGHDT, CDR2 YYEEEE. CDR3 protein: CASRHPPGGRGGYTF. The CDR3 region has the DNA TGTGCCAGCAGACACCCCCCAGGAGGGAGAGGGGGCTACACCTTC.

The CDR3 coding sequence is TGTGCCAGCAGGCGGAGAGATACGCAGTATTTT. It yields the protein CASRRRDTQYF. V gene TRBV2 combines with J gene TRBJ2-3; D gene ambiguous. V was trimmed by 6 bases and J by 5 bases, leaving 6 bases between them. The CDR3 totals 11 residues. The germline CDR1 and CDR2 sequences are SNHLY and FYNNEI. Together with reference TRBV2 and TRBJ2-3, the CDR3 gives the full variable domain: EPEVTQTPSHQVTQMGQEVILRCVPISNHLYFYWYRQILGQKVEFLVSFYNNEISEKSEIFDDQFSVERPDGSNFTLKIRSTKLEDSAMYFCASRRRDTQYFGPGTRLTVL.

To note about this clone: The same CDR3 also results from other DNA sequences found in this sample. V is TRBV27 and J is TRBJ2-2, with TRBD2 matching 9 bases. The ends lost 2 bases at V and 5 bases at J; junction bases unmatched: 0. Per germline, CDR1 MNHEY and CDR2 SMNVEV (reference sequence). CDR3 length: 14 residues. This CDR3 is CASSLAGGTGELFF. CDR3 bases: TGTGCCAGCAGTTTAGCGGGAGGGACCGGGGAGCTGTTTTTT.

The chain combines TRBV18 with TRBJ2-2; TRBD2 is a possible D gene (6 bases). The germline CDR1 and CDR2 sequences are KGHSH and LQKENI. The V end lost 8 bases, the J end lost 1 base, and 17 bases lay between the germline ends. There are 16 residues in the CDR3. The CDR3 nucleotides are TGTGCCAGCCCTACAACGGGGGATTTGAACACCGGGGAGCTGTTTTTT. It encodes CASPTTGDLNTGELFF.

As regards this clone: This same CDR3 is encoded by further DNA sequences in the sample. The genes are TRBV9 and TRBJ2-5, with 11 bases that match TRBD1. Germline V gene lookup returns CDR1 SGDLS and CDR2 YYNGEE. CDR3 length equals 15 residues. V dropped 0 bases and J dropped 4; count of bases not matched to a gene: 2. The CDR3 is CASSVGGTGGETQYF. CDR3 DNA sequence: TGTGCCAGCAGCGTAGGTGGGACAGGGGGAGAGACCCAGTACTTC.

The chain is built from TRBV5-5 and TRBJ2-5; D may be TRBD2 (6 bases). Germline CDR1 reads SGHKS; CDR2 reads YYEKEE (reference sequence). V lost 4 bases and J 4 bases, leaving 14 bases between the germline ends. The CDR3 has 14 residues. CDR3 sequence reads: CASSARLVPETQYF. For the CDR3, the DNA is TGTGCCAGCAGCGCAAGACTAGTCCCAGAGACCCAGTACTTC.

This chain connects TRBV14 to TRBJ2-7; D not resolved. V was shortened by 0 bases and J by 9 bases, with 15 bases between the two germline ends. CDR3 length: 14 amino acids. Germline CDR1 is SGHDN and CDR2 is FVKESK. The CDR3 sequence: CASSQEAIFTRQYF. The CDR3 DNA reads TGTGCCAGCAGCCAAGAGGCAATATTTACAAGGCAGTACTTC.

This clone was seen only once. The chain combines TRBV7-9 with TRBJ2-2, with no clear D. Germline lookup yields CDR1 SEHNR and CDR2 FQNEAQ (reference sequence). The V gene lost 7 bases and the J gene lost 3 bases, with 6 bases spanning the gap. This CDR3 is built from 12 residues. The CDR3 DNA sequence: TGTGCCAGCACCCGATACACCGGGGAGCTGTTTTTT. Encoded protein: CASTRYTGELFF. Combining the CDR3 with reference TRBV7-9 and TRBJ2-2 gives the whole variable domain DTGVSQNPRHKITKRGQNVTFRCDPISEHNRLYWYRQTLGQGPEFLTYFQNEAQLEKSRLLSDRFSAERPKGSFSTLEIQRTEQGDSAMYLCASTRYTGELFFGEGSRLTVL.

The chain joins TRBV27 to TRBJ2-2, with unresolved D. The CDR3 has 13 amino acids. V gave up 7 bases and J gave up 5 bases, with 11 bases separating them. Germline lookup yields CDR1 MNHEY and CDR2 SMNVEV (reference sequence). The chain's CDR3 is CASIQTVTGELFF. The CDR3 nucleotides are TGTGCCAGCATCCAGACGGTTACCGGGGAGCTGTTTTTT.

The rearrangement joins TRBV7-8 to TRBJ2-3; possibly TRBD2 for D (5 bases). Trimming left V 4 bases short and J 0 bases short, with 17 bases between. This CDR3 has 17 amino acids. Per the germline V gene, CDR1 is SGHVS and CDR2 is FQNEAQ. This CDR3 is CASSSGRGSGSTDTQYF. CDR3 nucleotides: TGTGCCAGCAGCTCCGGGCGTGGGAGTGGGAGCACAGATACGCAGTATTTT.

The rearrangement links TRBV7-9 to TRBJ1-2; perhaps TRBD1 as D (5 bases). CDR1 and CDR2 from the germline V gene are SEHNR and FQNEAQ (reference sequence). There are 16 residues in the CDR3. V was cut by 4 bases and J by 0 bases, with 15 bases left in between. The CDR3 DNA reads as TGTGCCAGCAGCTCAACCTGGGACTCCTCTAACTATGGCTACACCTTC. It encodes CASSSTWDSSNYGYTF.

V and J are TRBV5-6 and TRBJ1-4, with D possibly TRBD1 on 6 matching bases. The CDR3 runs 16 residues. V was cut by 3 bases and J by 0 bases, with 12 bases left in between. Germline V gene lookup returns CDR1 SGHDT and CDR2 YYEEEE. Written as DNA, the CDR3 is TGTGCCAGCAGCTCTAACGGACAGACAACTAATGAAAAACTGTTTTTT. It specifies CASSSNGQTTNEKLFF.

This chain connects TRBV27 to TRBJ2-7; tentatively, D is TRBD1 (5 bases). Between the trimmed V and J ends, which lost 6 bases and 7 bases, there was a span of 10 bases. This CDR3 is 11 amino acids long. Germline V gene lookup returns CDR1 MNHEY and CDR2 SMNVEV (reference sequence). CDR3 bases: TGTGCCAGCAGAACAGGAGTAGAGCAGTACTTC. Amino acid sequence: CASRTGVEQYF.

V gene TRBV7-9 combines with J gene TRBJ2-3; 11 bases fit TRBD2. Germline V gene sequence: CDR1 SEHNR, CDR2 FQNEAQ (reference sequence). CDR3 length equals 16 residues. V was pared by 5 bases and J by 2 bases, with 6 bases of the junction left unmatched. This CDR3 is CASSTLAGGLTDTQYF. Here the CDR3 DNA reads TGTGCCAGCAGCACCTTAGCGGGAGGGCTCACAGATACGCAGTATTTT.

The chain combines TRBV5-4 with TRBJ2-1, with D possibly matching TRBD2 (5 bases). The CDR3 runs to 14 residues. Germline values: CDR1 SGHNT, CDR2 YYREEE (reference sequence). The V gene lost 3 bases and the J gene lost 7 bases, with 14 bases spanning the gap. CDR3 residues: CASSSSRLQNEQFF. As DNA, the CDR3 is TGTGCCAGCAGCTCTTCCAGACTACAAAATGAGCAGTTCTTC.

The chain uses TRBV5-5 and TRBJ2-5, with D uncertain. Germline V gene lookup returns CDR1 SGHKS and CDR2 YYEKEE (reference sequence). This CDR3 comprises 11 residues. V lost 3 bases, J lost 5 bases, and 5 bases lay in between. CDR3 nucleotides: TGTGCCAGCAGCTGGCGGGAGACCCAGTACTTC. The encoded protein is CASSWRETQYF.

As for this clone: Other DNA sequences in the same sample also yield this CDR3. The chain combines TRBV27 with TRBJ2-3; D call uncertain. CDR1 is MNHEY, CDR2 SMNVEV, per germline (reference sequence). The ends were cut back, 6 bases at V and 3 bases at J, with 7 bases in the middle. This CDR3 contains 12 residues. DNA for the CDR3: TGTGCCAGCAGCTCCGGAACAGATACGCAGTATTTT. This encodes CASSSGTDTQYF.

The J gene is TRBJ2-7, the V gene TRBV9; 7 bases match TRBD2. J lost 2 bases, V lost 7 bases, and 9 bases had no gene match. The length of the CDR3 is 14 residues. Germline lookup yields CDR1 SGDLS and CDR2 YYNGEE. The CDR3, as DNA: TGTGCCAGCTCTTCCTCTAGCGGAGCCTACGAGCAGTACTTC. Translating gives CASSSSSGAYEQYF.

On this clone: The same CDR3 can be traced to other DNA sequences in this sample. V usage is TRBV7-9 and J usage is TRBJ2-1; D is ambiguous. Germline CDR1 reads SEHNR; CDR2 reads FQNEAQ (reference sequence). The CDR3 sequence is 12 residues long. Trimming took 0 bases from V and 7 from J, leaving 4 bases between them. CDR3 region: CASSLARNEQFF. The CDR3 DNA reads as TGTGCCAGCAGCTTAGCACGGAATGAGCAGTTCTTC.

The gene calls are TRBV7-3 and TRBJ2-7; D perhaps matches TRBD2 (5 bases). Trimming removed 1 base at V and 1 base at J, with 14 bases between. Germline V gene data show CDR1 as SGHTA and CDR2 as FQGTGA. The CDR3 spans 16 residues. The CDR3, as DNA: TGTGCCAGCAGCTTAAGCGGGCCGGGATCTTCCTACGAGCAGTACTTC. As protein: CASSLSGPGSSYEQYF. Supplemented by reference TRBV7-3 and TRBJ2-7, the full variable domain reads GAGVSQTPSNKVTEKGKYVELRCDPISGHTALYWYRQSLGQGPEFLIYFQGTGAADDSGLPNDRFFAVRPEGSVSTLKIQRTERGDSAVYLCASSLSGPGSSYEQYFGPGTRLTVT.

For this clone: The sample contains more than one DNA sequence encoding this CDR3. The gene calls are TRBV14 and TRBJ2-7; no definite D call. CDR3 length: 11 residues. Germline values: CDR1 SGHDN, CDR2 FVKESK. Trimming took 1 base from V and 7 from J, leaving 5 bases between them. The DNA for the CDR3 is TGTGCCAGCAGCCAAGTTGGGGAGCAGTACTTC. Translation gives CASSQVGEQYF.

The J gene is TRBJ2-3, the V gene TRBV29-1; D uncertain. The V and J ends lost 6 bases and 2 bases respectively, with 15 bases between them. CDR1 SQVTM and CDR2 ANQGSEA come from the germline V gene. The CDR3 sequence is 14 residues long. The CDR3 loop is CSVIRRSHTDTQYF. CDR3 DNA: TGCAGCGTGATCAGGCGGAGCCACACAGATACGCAGTATTTT.

The CDR3 region is CASRQGMGYTF. CDR3 DNA sequence: TGTGCCAGCAGGCAGGGGATGGGCTACACCTTC. The chain has TRBV9 and TRBJ1-2; tentatively, D is TRBD1 (6 bases). Germline V gene lookup returns CDR1 SGDLS and CDR2 YYNGEE. Trimming removed 5 bases from V and 8 bases from J, with 10 bases in between. There are 11 residues in the CDR3.

This CDR3 reads CSARVDYGYTF. The CDR3 DNA follows: TGCAGTGCTAGAGTAGACTATGGCTACACCTTC. V gene TRBV20-1 combines with J gene TRBJ1-2; D not certain. Germline V gives CDR1 DFQATT, CDR2 SNEGSKA (reference sequence). The germline V and J ends were trimmed by 1 base and 3 bases, with 3 bases remaining between them. The CDR3 has 11 amino acids.

V and J are TRBV6-6 and TRBJ2-7; TRBD1 aligns across 8 bases. The V gene end was trimmed by 5 bases and the J gene end by 7 bases; junction bases not matched to a gene: 10. Germline assignment: CDR1 MNHNY and CDR2 SVGAGI (reference sequence). The CDR3 extends over 14 amino acids. CDR3 loop: CASSPTGAVWEQYF. Here the CDR3 DNA reads TGTGCCAGCAGTCCGACAGGGGCCGTGTGGGAGCAGTACTTC.

V gene TRBV5-6 combines with J gene TRBJ2-1; D unclear. Trimming took 4 bases from V and 5 from J, leaving 16 bases between them. Germline V gene data show CDR1 as SGHDT and CDR2 as YYEEEE. This CDR3 comprises 15 residues. The CDR3 sequence: CASSDLLSGDNEQFF. The CDR3 nucleotides read TGTGCCAGCAGCGACCTCCTCTCAGGAGACAATGAGCAGTTCTTC.